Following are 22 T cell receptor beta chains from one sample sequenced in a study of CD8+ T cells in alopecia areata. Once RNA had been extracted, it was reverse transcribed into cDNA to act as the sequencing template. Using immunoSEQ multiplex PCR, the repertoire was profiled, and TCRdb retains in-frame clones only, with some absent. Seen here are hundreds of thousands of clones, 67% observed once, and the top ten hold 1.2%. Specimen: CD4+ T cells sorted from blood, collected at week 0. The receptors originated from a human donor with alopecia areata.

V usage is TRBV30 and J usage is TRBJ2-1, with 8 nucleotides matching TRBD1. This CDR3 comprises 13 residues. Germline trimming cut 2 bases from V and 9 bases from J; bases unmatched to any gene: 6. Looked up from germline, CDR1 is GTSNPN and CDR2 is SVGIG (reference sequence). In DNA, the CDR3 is TGTGCCTGGAGTCGCCAGGGGGCCGGTGAGCAGTTCTTC. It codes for CAWSRQGAGEQFF.

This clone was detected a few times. The CDR3 nucleotides read TGTGCCTGGAGCGGCAAGTCCAGGGGCGAGCAGTACTTC. Translating it yields CAWSGKSRGEQYF. The V and J genes are TRBV30 and TRBJ2-7; possibly TRBD1 for D (6 bases). Trimming took off 3 bases at V and 6 bases at J, with 15 bases between the two ends. Germline assignment: CDR1 GTSNPN and CDR2 SVGIG (reference sequence). This CDR3 is 13 amino acids long.

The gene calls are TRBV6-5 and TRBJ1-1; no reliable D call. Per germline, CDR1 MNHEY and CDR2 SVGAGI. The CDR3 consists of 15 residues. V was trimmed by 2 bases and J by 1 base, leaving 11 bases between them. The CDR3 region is CASSYGSGGNTEAFF. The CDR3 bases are TGTGCCAGCAGTTACGGGTCTGGTGGGAACACTGAAGCTTTCTTT.

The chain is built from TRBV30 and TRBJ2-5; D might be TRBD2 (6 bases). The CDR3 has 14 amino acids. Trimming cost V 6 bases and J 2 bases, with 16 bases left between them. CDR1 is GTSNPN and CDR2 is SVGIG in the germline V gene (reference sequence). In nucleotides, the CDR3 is TGTGCCTGTCGCCGGACTACCAATCAAGAGACCCAGTACTTC. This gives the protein CACRRTTNQETQYF.

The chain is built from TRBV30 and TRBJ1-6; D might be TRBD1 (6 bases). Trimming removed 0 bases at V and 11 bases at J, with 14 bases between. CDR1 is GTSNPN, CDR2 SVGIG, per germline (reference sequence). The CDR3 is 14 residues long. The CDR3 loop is CAWSVRQGIPPLHF. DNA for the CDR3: TGTGCCTGGAGTGTCAGGCAGGGGATTCCACCCCTCCACTTT.

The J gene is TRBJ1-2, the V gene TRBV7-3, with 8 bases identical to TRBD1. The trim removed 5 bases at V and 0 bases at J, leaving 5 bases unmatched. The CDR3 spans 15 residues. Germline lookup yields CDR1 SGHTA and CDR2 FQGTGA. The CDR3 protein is CASSPGQAANYGYTF. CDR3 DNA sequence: TGTGCCAGCAGCCCGGGACAGGCTGCTAACTATGGCTACACCTTC.

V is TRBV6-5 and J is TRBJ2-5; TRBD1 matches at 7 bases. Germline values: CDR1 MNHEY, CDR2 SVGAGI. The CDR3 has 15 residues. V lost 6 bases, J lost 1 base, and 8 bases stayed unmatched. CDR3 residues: CASRRQGPGQETQYF. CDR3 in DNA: TGTGCCAGCAGAAGACAGGGTCCAGGCCAAGAGACCCAGTACTTC.

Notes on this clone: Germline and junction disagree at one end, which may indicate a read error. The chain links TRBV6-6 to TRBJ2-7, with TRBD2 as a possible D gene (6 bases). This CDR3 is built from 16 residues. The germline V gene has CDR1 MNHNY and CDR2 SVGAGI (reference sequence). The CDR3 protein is CANSYTPGTGSLEQYF. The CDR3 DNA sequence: TGTGCCAACAGTTACACCCCCGGGACTGGGTCCCTCGAGCAGTACTTC.

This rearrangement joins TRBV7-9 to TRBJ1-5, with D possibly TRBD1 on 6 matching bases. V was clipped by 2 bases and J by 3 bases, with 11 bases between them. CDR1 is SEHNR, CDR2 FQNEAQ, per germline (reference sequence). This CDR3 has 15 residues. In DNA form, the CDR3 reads TGTGCCAGCAGCTTAACAGGGAATGTCAATCAGCCCCAGCATTTT. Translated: CASSLTGNVNQPQHF.

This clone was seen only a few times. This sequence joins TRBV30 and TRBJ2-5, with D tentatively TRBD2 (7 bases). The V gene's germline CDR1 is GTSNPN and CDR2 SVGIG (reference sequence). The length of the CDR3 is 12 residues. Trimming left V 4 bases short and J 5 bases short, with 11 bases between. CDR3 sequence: CAWKGGPETQYF. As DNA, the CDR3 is TGTGCCTGGAAGGGGGGGCCGGAGACCCAGTACTTC.

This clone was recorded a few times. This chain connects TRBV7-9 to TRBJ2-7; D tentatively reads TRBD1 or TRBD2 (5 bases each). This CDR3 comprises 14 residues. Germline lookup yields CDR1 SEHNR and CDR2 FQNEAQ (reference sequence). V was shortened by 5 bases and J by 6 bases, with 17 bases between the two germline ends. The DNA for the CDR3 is TGTGCCAGCAGCGGGGGTCAGGTGCCCCGCGAGCAGTACTTC. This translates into CASSGGQVPREQYF.

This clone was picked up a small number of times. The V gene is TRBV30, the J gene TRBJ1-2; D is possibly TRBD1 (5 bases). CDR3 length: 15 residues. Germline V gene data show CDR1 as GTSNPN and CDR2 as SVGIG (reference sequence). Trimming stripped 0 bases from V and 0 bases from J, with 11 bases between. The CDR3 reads CAWSVRGHTNYGYTF. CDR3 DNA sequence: TGTGCCTGGAGTGTACGTGGACATACTAACTATGGCTACACCTTC.

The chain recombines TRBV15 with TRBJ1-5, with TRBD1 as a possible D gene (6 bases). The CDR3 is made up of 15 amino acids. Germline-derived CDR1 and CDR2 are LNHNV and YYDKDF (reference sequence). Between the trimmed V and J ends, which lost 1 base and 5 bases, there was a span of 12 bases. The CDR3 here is CATSRVHRAHQPQHF. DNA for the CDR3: TGTGCCACCAGCAGAGTTCACAGGGCGCATCAGCCCCAGCATTTT.

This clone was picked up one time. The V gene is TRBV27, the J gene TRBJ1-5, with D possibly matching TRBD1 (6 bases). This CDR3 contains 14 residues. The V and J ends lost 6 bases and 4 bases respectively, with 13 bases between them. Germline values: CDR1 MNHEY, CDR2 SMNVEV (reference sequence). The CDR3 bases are TGTGCCAGCAGACTCACAGGGTCAAATCAGCCCCAGCATTTT. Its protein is CASRLTGSNQPQHF.

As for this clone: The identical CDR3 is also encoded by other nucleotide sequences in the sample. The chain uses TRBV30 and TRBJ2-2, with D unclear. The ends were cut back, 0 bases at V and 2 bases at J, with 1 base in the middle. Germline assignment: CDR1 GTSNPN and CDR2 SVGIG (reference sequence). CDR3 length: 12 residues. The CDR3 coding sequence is TGTGCCTGGAGTGTCAACACCGGGGAGCTGTTTTTT. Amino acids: CAWSVNTGELFF.

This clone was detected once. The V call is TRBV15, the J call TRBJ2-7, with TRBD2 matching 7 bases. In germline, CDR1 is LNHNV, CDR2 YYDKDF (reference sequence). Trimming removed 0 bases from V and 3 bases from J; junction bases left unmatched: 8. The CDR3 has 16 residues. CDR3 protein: CATSRDLPREGYEQYF. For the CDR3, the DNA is TGTGCCACCAGCAGAGATCTCCCCAGGGAGGGCTACGAGCAGTACTTC.

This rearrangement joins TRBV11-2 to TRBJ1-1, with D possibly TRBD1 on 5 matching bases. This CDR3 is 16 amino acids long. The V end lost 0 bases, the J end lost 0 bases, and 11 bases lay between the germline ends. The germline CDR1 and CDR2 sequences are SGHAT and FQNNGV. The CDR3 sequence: CASSLEWGTVNTEAFF. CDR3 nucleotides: TGTGCCAGCAGCTTAGAATGGGGCACGGTGAACACTGAAGCTTTCTTT.

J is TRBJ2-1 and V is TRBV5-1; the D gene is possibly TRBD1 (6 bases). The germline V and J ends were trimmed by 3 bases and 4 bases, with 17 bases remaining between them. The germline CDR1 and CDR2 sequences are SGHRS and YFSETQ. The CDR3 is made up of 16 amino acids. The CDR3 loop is CASSWLGARAYNEQFF. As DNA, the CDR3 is TGCGCCAGCAGCTGGCTGGGGGCGCGGGCATACAATGAGCAGTTCTTC.

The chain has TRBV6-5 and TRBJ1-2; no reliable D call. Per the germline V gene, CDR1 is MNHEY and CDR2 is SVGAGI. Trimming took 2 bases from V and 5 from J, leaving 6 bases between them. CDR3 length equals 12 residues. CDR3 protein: CASSYGGYGYTF. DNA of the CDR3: TGTGCCAGCAGTTACGGAGGATATGGCTACACCTTC.

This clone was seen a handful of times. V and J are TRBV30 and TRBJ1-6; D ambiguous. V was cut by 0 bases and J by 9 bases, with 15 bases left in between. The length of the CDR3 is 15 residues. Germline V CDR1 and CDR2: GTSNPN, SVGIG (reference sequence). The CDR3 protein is CAWSVLPSAGSPLHF. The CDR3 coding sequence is TGTGCCTGGAGTGTACTCCCATCGGCTGGTTCACCCCTCCACTTT.

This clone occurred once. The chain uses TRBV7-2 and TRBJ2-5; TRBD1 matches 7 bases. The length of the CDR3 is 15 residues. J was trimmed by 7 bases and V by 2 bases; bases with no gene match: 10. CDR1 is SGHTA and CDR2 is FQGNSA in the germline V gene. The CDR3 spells CASSLIGQAQGTQYF. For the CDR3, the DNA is TGTGCCAGCAGCTTAATCGGACAGGCTCAGGGGACCCAGTACTTC.

The CDR3 DNA follows: TGTGCCTGGAGCAAAAGACTAGCGGCGAACACCGGGGAGCTGTTTTTT. As protein: CAWSKRLAANTGELFF. The chain couples TRBV30 to TRBJ2-2, with 9 positions matching TRBD2. V shed 3 bases and J 0 bases; nucleotides not matched to a gene: 5. Germline V gives CDR1 GTSNPN, CDR2 SVGIG (reference sequence). The CDR3 runs to 16 residues.